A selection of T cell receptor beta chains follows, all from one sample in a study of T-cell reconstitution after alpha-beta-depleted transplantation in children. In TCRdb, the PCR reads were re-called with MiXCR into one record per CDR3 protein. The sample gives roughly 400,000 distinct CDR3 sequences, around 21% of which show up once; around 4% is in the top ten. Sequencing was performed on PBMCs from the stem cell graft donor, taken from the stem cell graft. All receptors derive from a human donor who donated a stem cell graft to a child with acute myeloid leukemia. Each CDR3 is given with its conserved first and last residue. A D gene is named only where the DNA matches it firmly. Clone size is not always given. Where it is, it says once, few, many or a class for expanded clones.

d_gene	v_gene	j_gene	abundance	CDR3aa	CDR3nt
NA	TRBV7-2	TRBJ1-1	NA	CASSLAQRPNTEAFF	TGTGCCAGCAGCTTAGCCCAACGACCGAACACTGAAGCTTTCTTT
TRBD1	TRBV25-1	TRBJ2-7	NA	CASGGQGISYEQYF	TGTGCCAGCGGGGGACAGGGCATCTCCTACGAGCAGTACTTC
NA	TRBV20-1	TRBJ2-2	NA	CSARDRLEAGELFF	TGCAGTGCTAGAGATCGCCTAGAGGCTGGGGAGCTGTTTTTT
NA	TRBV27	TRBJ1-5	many	CASSLPPYMKPQHF	TGTGCCAGCAGTCTACCGCCCTATATGAAGCCCCAGCATTTT
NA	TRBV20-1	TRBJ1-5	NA	CSARVGTARPQHF	TGCAGTGCTAGAGTCGGGACCGCCAGGCCCCAGCATTTT
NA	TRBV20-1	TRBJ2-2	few	CSARRQFANTGELFF	TGCAGTGCTAGACGGCAGTTCGCGAACACCGGGGAGCTGTTTTTT
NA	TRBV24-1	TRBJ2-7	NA	CATSAGPGEQYF	TGTGCCACCAGTGCCGGACCGGGCGAGCAGTACTTC
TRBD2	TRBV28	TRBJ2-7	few	CASRPGLAGGPYEQYF	TGTGCCAGCAGGCCCGGACTAGCGGGAGGCCCCTACGAGCAGTACTTC
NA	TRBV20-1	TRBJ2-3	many	CSAVASGLASTDTQYF	TGCAGTGCTGTAGCATCGGGGCTAGCCTCCACAGATACGCAGTATTTT
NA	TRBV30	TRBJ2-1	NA	CAWSVGLRVDEQFF	TGTGCCTGGAGTGTAGGCCTCCGGGTGGATGAGCAGTTCTTC
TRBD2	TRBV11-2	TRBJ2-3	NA	CASSLETDLASGFGTDTQYF	TGTGCCAGCAGCTTAGAAACCGACTTGGCTAGCGGGTTCGGCACAGATACGCAGTATTTT
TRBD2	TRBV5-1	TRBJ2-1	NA	CASSSGLAGAEQFF	TGCGCCAGCAGCTCTGGACTAGCGGGAGCTGAGCAGTTCTTC
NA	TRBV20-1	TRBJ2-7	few	CSASQPPENYEQYF	TGCAGTGCTAGCCAACCTCCGGAAAACTACGAGCAGTACTTC
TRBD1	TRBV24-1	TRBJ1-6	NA	CANTDRPSSYNSPLHF	TGTGCCAATACGGACAGGCCGAGCTCCTATAATTCACCCCTCCACTTT
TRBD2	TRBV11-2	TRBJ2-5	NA	CASSELAGEETQYF	TGTGCCAGCAGCGAACTAGCGGGAGAAGAGACCCAGTACTTC
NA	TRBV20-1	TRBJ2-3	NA	CSARDDSTDTQYF	TGCAGTGCTAGAGATGACAGCACAGATACGCAGTATTTT
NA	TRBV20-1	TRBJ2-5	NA	CSSASAQETQYF	TGCAGTTCAGCTAGCGCACAAGAGACCCAGTACTTC
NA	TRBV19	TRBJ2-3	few	CASSGRLAGSTDTQYF	TGTGCCAGTAGTGGCAGGCTAGCCGGAAGCACAGATACGCAGTATTTT
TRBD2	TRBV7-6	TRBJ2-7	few	CASSPALGTSGIGYEQYF	TGTGCCAGCAGCCCAGCTCTCGGAACTAGCGGGATTGGTTACGAGCAGTACTTC
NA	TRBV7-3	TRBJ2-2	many	CASSPRGDTGELFF	TGTGCCAGCAGCCCCCGCGGGGACACCGGGGAGCTGTTTTTT
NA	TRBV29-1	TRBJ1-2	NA	CSAKGLDYGYTF	TGCAGCGCAAAGGGTTTGGACTATGGCTACACCTTC
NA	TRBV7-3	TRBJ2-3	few	CASSSEARGSADTQYF	TGTGCCAGCAGCTCGGAGGCTCGGGGTTCGGCAGATACGCAGTATTTT
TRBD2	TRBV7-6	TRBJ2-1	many	CASSLVGGRSYNEQFF	TGTGCCAGCAGCTTAGTCGGCGGGAGGTCCTACAATGAGCAGTTCTTC
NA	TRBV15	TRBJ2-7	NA	CATSRPLDSLSYEQYF	TGTGCCACCAGCAGACCTCTAGACAGTCTCTCCTACGAGCAGTACTTC
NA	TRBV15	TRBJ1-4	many	CATSRDWGTRKEKLFF	TGTGCCACCAGCAGAGATTGGGGGACCAGGAAAGAAAAACTGTTTTTT
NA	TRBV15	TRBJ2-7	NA	CATSWPGGGHEQYF	TGTGCCACCAGCTGGCCAGGGGGGGGTCACGAGCAGTACTTC
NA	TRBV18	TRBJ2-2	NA	CASEPGHGELFF	TGTGCCAGCGAACCGGGACACGGGGAGCTGTTTTTT
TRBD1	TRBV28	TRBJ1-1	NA	CASSSGQGAREAFF	TGTGCCAGCAGTTCGGGACAGGGGGCGAGGGAAGCTTTCTTT
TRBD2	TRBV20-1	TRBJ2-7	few	CSARLSGRAYEQYF	TGCAGTGCTAGGCTAAGCGGGAGGGCCTACGAGCAGTACTTC
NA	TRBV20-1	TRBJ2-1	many	CSAGGPTLSSYNEQFF	TGCAGTGCTGGGGGGCCTACTTTGAGCTCCTACAATGAGCAGTTCTTC
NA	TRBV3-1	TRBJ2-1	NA	CASSQTVGEQFF	TGTGCCAGCAGCCAAACAGTCGGCGAGCAGTTCTTC
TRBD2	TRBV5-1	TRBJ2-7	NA	CASSLRAGGGSPPDEQYF	TGCGCCAGCAGCTTGAGGGCAGGTGGCGGGAGTCCTCCCGACGAGCAGTACTTC
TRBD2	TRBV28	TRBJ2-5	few	CASSLGTSGAPGTQYF	TGTGCCAGCAGTTTAGGGACTAGCGGGGCCCCAGGGACCCAGTACTTC
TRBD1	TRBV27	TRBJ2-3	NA	CASSLVGTGITDTQYF	TGTGCCAGCAGTTTAGTTGGGACAGGTATCACAGATACGCAGTATTTT
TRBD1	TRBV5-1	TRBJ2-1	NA	CASSVGQGGFNEQFF	TGCGCCAGCAGCGTGGGACAGGGTGGCTTTAATGAGCAGTTCTTC
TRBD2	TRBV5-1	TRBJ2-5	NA	CASSTSGRAGETQYF	TGCGCCAGCTCAACTAGCGGGAGGGCCGGGGAGACCCAGTACTTC
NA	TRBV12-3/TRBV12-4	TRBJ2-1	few	CASSFFREFDEQFF	TGTGCCAGCAGTTTTTTCCGGGAGTTTGATGAGCAGTTCTTC
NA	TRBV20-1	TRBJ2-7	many	CSARDLVGTGPYF	TGCAGTGCTAGAGATCTGGTGGGCACAGGCCCTTACTTC
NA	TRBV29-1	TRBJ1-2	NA	CSVGGNGYTF	TGCAGCGTCGGGGGGAATGGCTACACCTTC
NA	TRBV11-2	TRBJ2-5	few	CASSRSLETQYF	TGTGCCAGCAGCCGTAGCTTAGAGACCCAGTACTTC